These T cell receptor beta chains were read from a single sample in a study of T-cell reconstitution after alpha-beta-depleted transplantation in children. TCRdb passed the PCR reads through MiXCR, listing each CDR3 protein once. The sample lists almost 400,000 distinct CDR3 sequences; roughly 22% were seen once. Sequencing used PBMCs from the stem cell graft donor, obtained from the stem cell graft. These receptors originate from a human donor who donated a stem cell graft to a child with acute myeloid leukemia. CDR3s include the opening cysteine and the closing phenylalanine or tryptophan. D genes are given only for firm matches. Not every row has a clone size; where given, it reads once, few, many or a size class.

v_call	j_call	clone_size	d_call	cdr3_nt	cdr3_aa
TRBV4-3	TRBJ2-5	many	-	TGCGCCAGCAGCCGAACCGGCAACCAAGAGACCCAGTACTTC	CASSRTGNQETQYF
TRBV9	TRBJ2-6	-	-	TGTGCCAGCAGCGTAGCTGACGGTAACTCTGGGGCCAACGTCCTGACTTTC	CASSVADGNSGANVLTF
TRBV18	TRBJ2-7	few	-	TGTGCCAGCTCTGGGGTAGGGGGAGCAGCGGCCTACGAGCAGTACTTC	CASSGVGGAAAYEQYF
TRBV20-1	TRBJ2-7	many	TRBD1	TGCAGTGCTAGAGATATTGACGGGACAGATTACGAGCAGTACTTC	CSARDIDGTDYEQYF
TRBV20-1	TRBJ2-3	many	TRBD2	TGCAGTGCTAGCGGGAGGGTGGAAGATACGCAGTATTTT	CSASGRVEDTQYF
TRBV9	TRBJ2-3	-	TRBD2	TGTGCCAGCAGCGCCTCTAGCGGGAGGTCAGATACGCAGTATTTT	CASSASSGRSDTQYF
TRBV6-2/TRBV6-3	TRBJ1-1	-	-	TGTGCCAGCAGTTACTCGAGTCAGGGGTTTGAAGCTTTCTTT	CASSYSSQGFEAFF
TRBV12-3/TRBV12-4	TRBJ2-4	many	-	TGTGCCAGCAGTTCGGTCCCGCTAGCCAAAAACATTCAGTACTTC	CASSSVPLAKNIQYF
TRBV12-3/TRBV12-4	TRBJ1-2	few	-	TGTGCCAGCGAGGCCGACAACTATGGCTACACCTTC	CASEADNYGYTF
TRBV10-3	TRBJ1-5	-	-	TGTGCCATCAGCGGTCGGGAAAATCAGCCCCAGCATTTT	CAISGRENQPQHF
TRBV13	TRBJ2-7	once	-	TGTGCCAGCCGCAAAATAGCGGCTTACGAGCAGTACTTC	CASRKIAAYEQYF
TRBV5-1	TRBJ2-3	few	-	TGCGCCAGCAGCTTGTGGCGCCACCCACGGGAAACAGATACGCAGTATTTT	CASSLWRHPRETDTQYF
TRBV25-1	TRBJ2-1	few	TRBD2	TGTGCCAGCAGTCCATACGGACTAGGAACCATCTCCAATGAGCAGTTCTTC	CASSPYGLGTISNEQFF
TRBV27	TRBJ2-7	-	TRBD2	TGTGCCAGCAGTTTATCGGTACGGGCTAGCGGCTACGAGCAGTACTTC	CASSLSVRASGYEQYF